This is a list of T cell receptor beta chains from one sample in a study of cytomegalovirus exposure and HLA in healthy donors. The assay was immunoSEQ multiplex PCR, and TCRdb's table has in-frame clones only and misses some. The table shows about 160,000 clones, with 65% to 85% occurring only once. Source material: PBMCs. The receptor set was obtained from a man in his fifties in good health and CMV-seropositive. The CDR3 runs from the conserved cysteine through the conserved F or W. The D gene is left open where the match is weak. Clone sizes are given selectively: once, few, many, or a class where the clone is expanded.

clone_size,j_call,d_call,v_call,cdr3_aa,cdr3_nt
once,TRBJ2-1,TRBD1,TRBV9,CASSLISGQGLNEQFF,TGTGCCAGCAGCTTAATTAGCGGACAGGGTCTTAATGAGCAGTTCTTC
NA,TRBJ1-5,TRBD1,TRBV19,CASQQGVNSNQPQHF,TGTGCCAGTCAACAGGGGGTTAATAGCAATCAGCCCCAGCATTTT
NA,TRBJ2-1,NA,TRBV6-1,CASVLTRSYNEQFF,TGTGCCAGTGTTCTTACTCGCTCCTACAATGAGCAGTTCTTC
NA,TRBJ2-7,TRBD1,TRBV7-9,CASSRTGAAYEQYF,TGTGCCAGCAGCCGGACAGGGGCGGCCTACGAGCAGTACTTC
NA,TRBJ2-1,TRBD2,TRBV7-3,CASSLTVAGGLNEQFF,TGTGCCAGCAGCTTAACCGTAGCGGGAGGCCTCAATGAGCAGTTCTTC
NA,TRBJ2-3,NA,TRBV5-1,CASSLLGDSTDTQYF,TGCGCCAGCAGCTTGTTAGGGGATAGCACAGATACGCAGTATTTT
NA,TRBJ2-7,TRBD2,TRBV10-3,CAISEGSGSPSGSYEQYF,TGTGCCATCAGTGAAGGTAGCGGGAGCCCCTCAGGGTCCTACGAGCAGTACTTC
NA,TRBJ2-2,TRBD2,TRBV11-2,CASSGGSGGRTGELFF,TGTGCCAGCAGCGGGGGGTCGGGGGGTCGCACCGGGGAGCTGTTTTTT
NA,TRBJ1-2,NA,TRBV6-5,CASTTAQGPYGYTF,TGTGCCAGCACCACGGCCCAGGGCCCCTATGGCTACACCTTC
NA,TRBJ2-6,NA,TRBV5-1,CASSLARLSGANVLTF,TGCGCCAGCAGCTTGGCCAGACTCTCTGGGGCCAACGTCCTGACTTTC
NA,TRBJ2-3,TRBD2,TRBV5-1,CASSFSGGYTDTQYF,TGCGCCAGCAGCTTTAGCGGGGGTTATACAGATACGCAGTATTTT
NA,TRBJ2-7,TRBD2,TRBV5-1,CASEREVDSYERYF,TGCGCCAGCGAGCGGGAGGTGGATTCCTACGAGCGGTACTTC
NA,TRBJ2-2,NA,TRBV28,CASSIRWEWVTGELFF,TGTGCCAGCAGTATTCGGTGGGAGTGGGTCACCGGGGAGCTGTTTTTT
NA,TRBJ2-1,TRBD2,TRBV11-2,CASSSAGGLAGANEQFF,TGTGCCAGCAGCTCAGCTGGGGGTCTAGCGGGAGCGAATGAGCAGTTCTTC
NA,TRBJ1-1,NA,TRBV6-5,CASSYSGQGKTEAFF,TGTGCCAGCAGTTACTCGGGGCAGGGGAAAACTGAAGCTTTCTTT
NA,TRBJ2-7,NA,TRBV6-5,CASRTTGDTYEQYF,TGTGCCAGCAGAACAACAGGTGATACCTACGAGCAGTACTTC
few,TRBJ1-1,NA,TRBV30,CAWSPVDRGRTEAFF,TGTGCCTGGAGTCCTGTTGATAGGGGTAGGACTGAAGCTTTCTTT
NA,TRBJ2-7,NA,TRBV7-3,CASIPPGFPYEQYF,TGTGCCAGCATCCCCCCGGGATTTCCCTACGAGCAGTACTTC
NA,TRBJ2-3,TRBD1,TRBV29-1,CSVAGQLTDTQYF,TGCAGCGTTGCGGGACAGCTCACAGATACGCAGTATTTT
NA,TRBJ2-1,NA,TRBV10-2,CASSERDGVTNEQFF,TGCGCCAGCAGTGAGCGTGACGGAGTTACCAATGAGCAGTTCTTC
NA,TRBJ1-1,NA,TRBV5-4,CASSFGQINTEAFF,TGTGCCAGCAGCTTTGGACAGATAAACACTGAAGCTTTCTTT
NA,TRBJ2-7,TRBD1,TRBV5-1,CASSFRDRGYEQYF,TGCGCCAGCAGCTTCCGGGACAGGGGGTACGAGCAGTACTTC
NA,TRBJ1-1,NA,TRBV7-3,CASSWGGANTEAFF,TGTGCCAGCAGCTGGGGGGGGGCGAACACTGAAGCTTTCTTT
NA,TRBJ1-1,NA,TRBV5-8,CASSFHVGKLNTEAFF,TGTGCCAGCAGCTTTCATGTCGGGAAACTGAACACTGAAGCTTTCTTT
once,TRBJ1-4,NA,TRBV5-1,CASSWDTNEKLFF,TGCGCCAGCAGCTGGGACACAAATGAAAAACTGTTTTTT
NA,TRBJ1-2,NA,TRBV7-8,CASSLVGGDDYGYTF,TGTGCCAGCAGCTTAGTAGGGGGGGACGACTATGGCTACACCTTC
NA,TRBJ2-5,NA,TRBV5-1,CASSLGSPNVGETQYF,TGCGCCAGCAGCTTGGGTAGCCCTAACGTAGGCGAGACCCAGTACTTC
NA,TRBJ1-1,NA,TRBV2,CASSSWEGTEAFF,TGTGCCAGCAGTTCCTGGGAGGGCACTGAAGCTTTCTTT
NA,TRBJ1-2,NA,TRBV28,CASGGSRTHYGYTF,TGTGCCAGCGGGGGCAGCCGAACTCACTATGGCTACACCTTC
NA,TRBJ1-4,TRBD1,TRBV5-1,CASSTGQGGDEKLFF,TGCGCCAGCAGCACGGGACAGGGGGGGGATGAAAAACTGTTTTTT
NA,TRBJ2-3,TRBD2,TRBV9,CASSAYRGGLRTDTQYF,TGTGCCAGCAGCGCCTACCGGGGGGGACTACGAACAGATACGCAGTATTTT